The 8 T cell receptor beta chains in this list originate from one sample, sequenced in a study of blood T cell repertoires in COVID-19. Sequencing was performed with immunoSEQ multiplex PCR; in TCRdb, only in-frame clones are kept and a portion is missing. The table shows around 250,000 clones, with approximately 82% occurring only once. The sample consisted of peripheral blood. Receptors were obtained from a man aged 25-45 years who had recovered from COVID-19.

This clone showed up just a few times. This chain connects TRBV6-5 to TRBJ1-6, with TRBD1 matching 12 bases. CDR3 length: 16 amino acids. Germline values: CDR1 MNHEY, CDR2 SVGAGI. V was clipped by 2 bases and J by 8 bases; unmatched bases: 4. CDR3 DNA: TGTGCCAGCAGTTACAGCGGGACAGGGGGCCATTCACCCCTCCACTTT. Amino acid sequence: CASSYSGTGGHSPLHF.

This clone was recorded only once. J is TRBJ2-5 and V is TRBV2; 8 bases map to TRBD1. The CDR3 totals 15 residues. Germline values: CDR1 SNHLY, CDR2 FYNNEI. V lost 6 bases to trimming and J lost 2 bases; unmatched junction nucleotides: 8. CDR3 in DNA: TGTGCCAGCAGCCTCGGGGGACAGGTACAAGAGACCCAGTACTTC. This encodes CASSLGGQVQETQYF.

The genes are TRBV6-2 or TRBV6-3 and TRBJ1-5; 8 nucleotides agree with TRBD1. Germline V lookup: CDR1 MNHEY, CDR2 SVGEGT. V lost 4 bases to trimming and J lost 6 bases; unmatched junction nucleotides: 5. This CDR3 comprises 14 residues. The CDR3 DNA reads as TGTGCCAGCAGTTCGTGGACAGGGCGTCAGCCCCAGCATTTT. Protein sequence: CASSSWTGRQPQHF.

This chain uses TRBV7-2 with TRBJ1-4; possibly TRBD1 for D (6 bases). Germline V gene sequence: CDR1 SGHTA, CDR2 FQGNSA. Between the trimmed V and J ends, which lost 5 bases and 7 bases, there was a span of 17 bases. The CDR3 has 15 residues. The chain's CDR3 is CASSAPGVSREKLFF. The CDR3 DNA reads as TGTGCCAGCAGCGCCCCAGGGGTTAGTCGTGAAAAACTGTTTTTT.

V is TRBV5-1 and J is TRBJ1-2; 7 bases match TRBD1. Germline values: CDR1 SGHRS, CDR2 YFSETQ. The length of the CDR3 is 16 residues. Trimming took 2 bases from V and 4 from J; bases not matched to a gene: 11. DNA of the CDR3: TGCGCCAGCAGCTTCTCCGGTGGGGACAGCCTCTATGGCTACACCTTC. Residues: CASSFSGGDSLYGYTF.

The V and J genes are TRBV3-1 (or the pseudogene TRBV3-2) and TRBJ2-1; possibly TRBD1 for D (5 bases). Germline CDR1 reads LGHDT; CDR2 reads YNNKEL (reference sequence). Deletions cut 4 bases from V and 9 bases from J, with 10 bases between. The CDR3 contains 12 residues. Written as DNA, the CDR3 is TGTGCCAGCAGCCGCGGTAGGGGTGAGCAGTTCTTC. This sequence encodes CASSRGRGEQFF.

The chain recombines TRBV7-3 with TRBJ1-1, with 7 nucleotides matching TRBD1. CDR3 size: 14 residues. Germline values: CDR1 SGHTA, CDR2 FQGTGA. The V and J ends lost 7 bases and 1 base, in that order; junction bases with no gene match: 6. The CDR3 sequence: CASKPGGPNTEAFF. The CDR3 DNA follows: TGTGCCAGCAAACCAGGGGGGCCGAACACTGAAGCTTTCTTT.

This clone was detected a few times. The rearrangement joins TRBV4-1 to TRBJ1-2, with D possibly being TRBD1 (6 bases). Trimming stripped 4 bases from V and 4 bases from J, with 19 bases between. Germline CDR1 and CDR2: MGHRA and YSYEKL. CDR3 length: 16 amino acids. The CDR3 loop is CASSRLGRGVGYGYTF. CDR3 DNA: TGCGCCAGCAGCCGCTTGGGCAGGGGCGTTGGCTATGGCTACACCTTC.